The 32 T cell receptor beta chains below were found in one sample sequenced in a study of shared clonotypes between healthy human individuals. This table comes from immunoSEQ multiplex PCR, and its TCRdb copy is limited to in-frame clones, with some not included. The data hold around 600,000 clones, with approximately 95% observed a single time. CD8 cells regarded as naive lacked CD45RO, were positively chosen for CCR7, and omitted terminally differentiated effector memory CD45RA+ cells. Material for sequencing was naive CD8+ T cells sorted from blood. The source is a woman aged 30 to 39 in good health.

The chain couples TRBV11-2 to TRBJ2-3, with unresolved D. Trimming cost V 5 bases and J 6 bases, with 21 bases left between them. Germline V gives CDR1 SGHAT, CDR2 FQNNGV. The CDR3 runs 16 residues. The CDR3 region has the DNA TGTGCCAGCAGCAAAAAAGGACCGTTAGACGGGGATACGCAGTATTTT. Translation gives CASSKKGPLDGDTQYF.

The J gene is TRBJ1-6, the V gene TRBV16; 11 bases line up with TRBD1. CDR1 and CDR2 from the germline V gene are KGHSY and FQNENV. The CDR3 contains 14 residues. The ends lost 4 bases at V and 8 bases at J; junction bases unmatched: 1. The CDR3 sequence is CASSPDRGHSPLHF. The CDR3 region has the DNA TGTGCCAGCAGCCCGGACAGGGGGCATTCACCCCTCCACTTT.

V gene TRBV7-9 combines with J gene TRBJ1-5; TRBD1 agrees at 7 bases. The V gene end was trimmed by 5 bases and the J gene end by 1 base; junction bases not matched to a gene: 2. From germline, CDR1 is SEHNR and CDR2 FQNEAQ (reference sequence). The CDR3 contains 14 residues. CDR3 sequence: CASSAGQSNQPQHF. For the CDR3, the DNA is TGTGCCAGCAGCGCGGGACAGAGCAATCAGCCCCAGCATTTT.

The CDR3 region is CASGSQTGTGLGGYTF. In DNA form, the CDR3 reads TGTGCCAGCGGATCTCAAACCGGGACAGGGCTTGGTGGCTACACCTTC. This sequence joins TRBV27 and TRBJ1-2; 9 nucleotides line up with TRBD1. Germline-derived CDR1 and CDR2 are MNHEY and SMNVEV (reference sequence). After removal of 8 bases from V and 7 bases from J, the junction contained 17 bases not matched to a gene. CDR3 length equals 16 residues.

This chain uses TRBV18 with TRBJ2-5, with D uncertain. V gave up 0 bases and J gave up 4 bases, with 12 bases separating them. In germline, CDR1 is KGHSH, CDR2 LQKENI. The CDR3 length is 15 residues. CDR3 residues: CASSPPGYILETQYF. CDR3 nucleotide sequence: TGTGCCAGCTCACCACCAGGGTATATACTAGAGACCCAGTACTTC.

This clone was seen a single time. The chain combines TRBV13 with TRBJ2-5, with 14 bases lining up with TRBD2. The CDR3 extends over 15 amino acids. Germline trimming cut 3 bases from V and 5 bases from J; bases unmatched to any gene: 2. Germline V gene lookup returns CDR1 PRHDT and CDR2 FYEKMQ (reference sequence). Written as DNA, the CDR3 is TGTGCCAGCAGCTTCGGGACTAGCGGGAGTGAGACCCAGTACTTC. Its protein product is CASSFGTSGSETQYF. The variable domain in full, with the rest retrieved from reference TRBV13 and TRBJ2-5, is AAGVIQSPRHLIKEKRETATLKCYPIPRHDTVYWYQQGPGQDPQFLISFYEKMQSDKGSIPDRFSAQQFSDYHSELNMSSLELGDSALYFCASSFGTSGSETQYFGPGTRLLVL.

The rearrangement joins TRBV30 to TRBJ1-5, with D perhaps matching TRBD1 (6 bases). The CDR3 is 14 amino acids. Germline loops: CDR1 GTSNPN, CDR2 SVGIG (reference sequence). V lost 4 bases and J 6 bases, leaving 16 bases between the germline ends. The CDR3 coding sequence is TGTGCCTGGAAACCCAGAGGGGGTCTTCAGCCCCAGCATTTT. Encoded protein: CAWKPRGGLQPQHF.

The CDR3 bases are TGTGCCAGCAGTTCGGATGGATGGCGCCGAAAGTTCTTC. Encoded protein: CASSSDGWRRKFF. The gene calls are TRBV6-6 and TRBJ2-1; no reliable D call. The CDR3 extends over 13 amino acids. Trimming removed 4 bases at V and 14 bases at J, with 18 bases between. Germline V CDR1 and CDR2: MNHNY, SVGAGI (reference sequence).

The rearrangement links TRBV28 to TRBJ2-5; D remains ambiguous. Germline V gene sequence: CDR1 MDHEN, CDR2 SYDVKM. This CDR3 has 13 residues. Deletions cut 8 bases from V and 2 bases from J, with 12 bases between. The CDR3 reads CASRSLAQETQYF. In DNA form, the CDR3 reads TGTGCCAGCCGGAGCCTCGCTCAAGAGACCCAGTACTTC.

The rearrangement links TRBV19 to TRBJ1-2; 11 bases agree with TRBD1. The CDR3 contains 14 residues. CDR1 LNHDA and CDR2 SQIVND come from the germline V gene (reference sequence). V was clipped by 4 bases and J by 7 bases; unmatched bases: 5. CDR3 nucleotides: TGTGCCAGTAGTACGCGGACAGGGGGCTCTGGCTACACCTTC. It yields the protein CASSTRTGGSGYTF.

This sequence joins TRBV6-5 and TRBJ1-5; maybe TRBD1 (5 bases). The length of the CDR3 is 15 residues. The germline gives CDR1 MNHEY, CDR2 SVGAGI. V was clipped by 4 bases and J by 7 bases, with 17 bases between them. Here the CDR3 reads CASSSSAGSVQPQHF. The DNA of the CDR3 is TGTGCCAGCAGTTCCTCTGCAGGGTCGGTGCAGCCCCAGCATTTT.

The V gene is TRBV11-3, the J gene TRBJ2-3, with a tentative D call TRBD1 (5 bases). The CDR3 loop spans 15 amino acids. Trimming stripped 3 bases from V and 2 bases from J, with 12 bases between. Per the germline V gene, CDR1 is SGHNT and CDR2 is YENEEA. The CDR3: CASSFSGHVTDTQYF. The CDR3 DNA reads TGTGCCAGCAGCTTCTCCGGACATGTCACAGATACGCAGTATTTT.

J is TRBJ2-3 and V is TRBV11-3; a weak D match, TRBD1 (6 bases). CDR1 SGHNT and CDR2 YENEEA come from the germline V gene. There are 12 residues in the CDR3. V was pared by 4 bases and J by 9 bases, with 11 bases between. The CDR3 DNA reads TGTGCCAGCAGCTCGACAGGCTCGACGCAGTATTTT. It specifies CASSSTGSTQYF.

This clone appeared once. The chain is built from TRBV27 and TRBJ2-7; D call uncertain. The CDR3 covers 14 residues. Germline lookup yields CDR1 MNHEY and CDR2 SMNVEV (reference sequence). Deletions cut 5 bases from V and 2 bases from J, with 13 bases between. In DNA, the CDR3 is TGTGCCAGCAGTGGTTTAGGGTTGACCTACGAGCAGTACTTC. Translating gives CASSGLGLTYEQYF.

This sequence joins TRBV5-1 and TRBJ1-4; D perhaps matches TRBD1 (5 bases). V was clipped by 7 bases and J by 1 base, with 17 bases between them. This CDR3 is 16 amino acids long. CDR1 and CDR2 (germline): SGHRS, YFSETQ. CDR3 residues: CASWTGQGRTNEKLFF. Written as DNA, the CDR3 is TGCGCCAGCTGGACGGGGCAGGGCAGAACTAATGAAAAACTGTTTTTT. Combining the CDR3 with reference TRBV5-1 and TRBJ1-4 gives the whole variable domain KAGVTQTPRYLIKTRGQQVTLSCSPISGHRSVSWYQQTPGQGLQFLFEYFSETQRNKGNFPGRFSGRQFSNSRSEMNVSTLELGDSALYLCASWTGQGRTNEKLFFGSGTQLSVL.

This chain joins TRBV9 and TRBJ2-5; 9 bases line up with TRBD1. The tail of the sequence fits TRBJ2-7 better, so the J call may be wrong. Germline CDR1 reads SGDLS; CDR2 reads YYNGEE. The CDR3 spans 14 residues. Here the CDR3 reads CASSAGQGPYEQYF. DNA for the CDR3: TGTGCCAGCAGCGCCGGACAGGGGCCATACGAGCAGTACTTC.

This sequence joins TRBV7-9 and TRBJ1-1; 12 positions agree with TRBD1. Germline CDR1 is SEHNR and CDR2 is FQNEAQ (reference sequence). CDR3 length: 18 amino acids. V was pared by 1 base and J by 5 bases, with 11 bases of the junction left unmatched. The CDR3 DNA reads TGTGCCAGCAGCTTAGGTACTTCCGGGACAGGGGGCTGGACTGAAGCTTTCTTT. It codes for CASSLGTSGTGGWTEAFF.

A remark on this clone: An end of the junction differs from the germline gene, which may be a read error. V gene TRBV10-1 combines with J gene TRBJ2-7; no clear D gene. The CDR3 runs 11 residues. Germline lookup yields CDR1 WNHNN and CDR2 SYGVQD (reference sequence). Here the CDR3 DNA reads TGCGCCAGCAGCGGGTCCTCCGAGCAGTACTTC. It specifies CASSGSSEQYF.

The rearrangement links TRBV7-9 to TRBJ2-7; perhaps TRBD1 as D (6 bases). V lost 5 bases and J lost 0, with 17 bases in between. CDR3 length: 16 amino acids. Per germline, CDR1 SEHNR and CDR2 FQNEAQ (reference sequence). The CDR3 loop is CASSPPDGTSSYEQYF. CDR3 sequence (DNA): TGTGCCAGCAGCCCGCCCGACGGGACAAGCTCCTACGAGCAGTACTTC.

This clone is a singleton in its sample. This chain links TRBV13 with TRBJ2-1; TRBD2 matches 8 bases. V shed 6 bases and J 4 bases; nucleotides not matched to a gene: 8. Germline lookup yields CDR1 PRHDT and CDR2 FYEKMQ (reference sequence). The CDR3 extends over 15 amino acids. CDR3 amino acids: CASSSSREGYNEQFF. The CDR3 DNA follows: TGTGCCAGCAGTTCCTCACGGGAGGGGTACAATGAGCAGTTCTTC.

J is TRBJ2-7 and V is TRBV28; D may correspond to TRBD1 or TRBD2 (5 bases each). Germline loops: CDR1 MDHEN, CDR2 SYDVKM. Trimming removed 4 bases at V and 1 base at J, with 8 bases between. This CDR3 has 13 residues. CDR3 nucleotides: TGTGCCAGCAGTTACGGGGCTTCCTACGAGCAGTACTTC. Encoded protein: CASSYGASYEQYF.

The chain uses TRBV5-8 and TRBJ2-7, with D perhaps matching TRBD1 (5 bases). The germline gives CDR1 SGHTS, CDR2 YDEGEE. V was pared by 0 bases and J by 3 bases, with 22 bases between. CDR3 size: 18 residues. The CDR3 sequence: CASSLAPPRQRKNYEQYF. In DNA, the CDR3 is TGTGCCAGCAGCTTGGCCCCCCCTAGACAGAGAAAAAACTACGAGCAGTACTTC.

Remarks on this clone: The sample holds other DNA sequences that translate to the same CDR3. The chain combines TRBV2 with TRBJ2-7; D perhaps matches TRBD2 (6 bases). V lost 3 bases and J lost 0, with 9 bases in between. The CDR3 has 14 amino acids. Germline V gene lookup returns CDR1 SNHLY and CDR2 FYNNEI. CDR3 amino acids: CASSDSGGSYEQYF. Written as DNA, the CDR3 is TGTGCCAGCAGTGATAGCGGAGGCTCCTACGAGCAGTACTTC.

V is TRBV4-1 and J is TRBJ1-5; tentative D call: TRBD1 (5 bases). The CDR3 has 16 amino acids. CDR1 is MGHRA, CDR2 YSYEKL, per germline. The V end was cut by 0 bases, the J end by 3 bases, with 12 bases between. The CDR3 here is CASSQDYGGVNQPQHF. The CDR3 DNA reads as TGCGCCAGCAGCCAAGATTATGGGGGGGTCAATCAGCCCCAGCATTTT.

The sample holds one count of this clone. This rearrangement joins TRBV11-1 to TRBJ2-7, with 9 bases aligning to TRBD2. Germline CDR1 and CDR2: SGHAT and FQDESV (reference sequence). The CDR3 length is 16 residues. V trimming: 3 bases; J trimming: 0 bases; junction bases outside the gene matches: 6. The CDR3 DNA is TGTGCCAGCAGCTTCAGAGCGGGAGGCCTCTCCTACGAGCAGTACTTC. Protein sequence: CASSFRAGGLSYEQYF.

Details on this clone: This sample includes further DNA sequences coding for the same CDR3. The rearrangement links TRBV4-2 to TRBJ2-7; D not certain. CDR3 length: 13 residues. The germline gives CDR1 LGHNA, CDR2 YNFKEQ. Trimming took off 3 bases at V and 1 base at J, with 7 bases between the two ends. The DNA for the CDR3 is TGTGCCAGCAGCCAGGGTGGGTCCTACGAGCAGTACTTC. Translating gives CASSQGGSYEQYF.

The rearrangement joins TRBV6-5 to TRBJ1-2; 8 nucleotides agree with TRBD1. V was pared by 4 bases and J by 8 bases, with 12 bases of the junction left unmatched. The CDR3 is 15 amino acids. Looked up from germline, CDR1 is MNHEY and CDR2 is SVGAGI. The CDR3 sequence is CASSWDPGGSGGYTF. The CDR3 nucleotides are TGTGCCAGCAGTTGGGACCCAGGGGGCTCAGGAGGCTACACCTTC.

V gene TRBV29-1 combines with J gene TRBJ2-1; D perhaps matches TRBD2 (5 bases). The CDR3 spans 14 residues. V shed 4 bases and J shed 7 bases, with 17 bases lying between them. Per germline, CDR1 SQVTM and CDR2 ANQGSEA. CDR3 DNA sequence: TGCAGCGTTGTAGAGGGTCTGAGGAGAAATGAGCAGTTCTTC. This translates into CSVVEGLRRNEQFF.

This rearrangement joins TRBV28 to TRBJ2-3; no firm D call. V was trimmed by 6 bases and J by 1 base, leaving 14 bases between them. The CDR3 covers 15 residues. Germline values: CDR1 MDHEN, CDR2 SYDVKM. The CDR3 nucleotides are TGTGCCAGCAGACCCAGGAGCGACGGCACAGATACGCAGTATTTT. Protein: CASRPRSDGTDTQYF.

This clone was recorded only once. V and J are TRBV28 and TRBJ1-5, with 10 nucleotides matching TRBD1. V gave up 6 bases and J gave up 6 bases; unmatched junction bases: 8. Germline V CDR1 and CDR2: MDHEN, SYDVKM. The CDR3 totals 15 residues. The CDR3 is CASRPGQGRFQPQHF. The DNA for the CDR3 is TGTGCCAGCAGGCCGGGACAGGGGCGTTTTCAGCCCCAGCATTTT.

The V call is TRBV19, the J call TRBJ2-3; D is undetermined. V was clipped by 1 base and J by 3 bases, with 8 bases between them. This CDR3 has 14 residues. Germline V gives CDR1 LNHDA, CDR2 SQIVND (reference sequence). The CDR3 loop is CASSIAFGTDTQYF. The CDR3, as DNA: TGTGCCAGTAGTATAGCCTTCGGGACAGATACGCAGTATTTT.

The chain carries TRBV2 and TRBJ1-1; D unresolved. V shed 3 bases and J shed 1 base, with 6 bases lying between them. The CDR3 runs 13 residues. From germline, CDR1 is SNHLY and CDR2 FYNNEI. CDR3 sequence: CASSDAANTEAFF. The CDR3 DNA sequence: TGTGCCAGCAGTGATGCAGCGAACACTGAAGCTTTCTTT.